This TCR beta chain was sequenced in a study of T cell clones after liver transplantation. General study results and limits: Low donor cell numbers restricted donor-reactive repertoire measurement in two subjects.

TCRdb's copy holds only in-frame clones and misses some; the assay was immunoSEQ multiplex PCR. The sample lists around 9,100 clones, about three quarters occurring once. The CDR3 sequence is 12 residues long. From germline, CDR1 is SGHVS and CDR2 FQNEAQ. Trimming took off 5 bases at V and 6 bases at J, with 10 bases between the two ends. Details on this clone: Its target is not known.

This TCR was recovered from a human donor who received a liver transplant. The V call is TRBV7-8, the J call TRBJ1-1, with D possibly being TRBD1 (6 bases). The sequenced sample was CD8+ T cells from blood, obtained before liver transplant. In DNA form, the CDR3 reads TGTGCCAGCAGCCCAGGGGTCCCTGAAGCTTTCTTT. Translating gives CASSPGVPEAFF.